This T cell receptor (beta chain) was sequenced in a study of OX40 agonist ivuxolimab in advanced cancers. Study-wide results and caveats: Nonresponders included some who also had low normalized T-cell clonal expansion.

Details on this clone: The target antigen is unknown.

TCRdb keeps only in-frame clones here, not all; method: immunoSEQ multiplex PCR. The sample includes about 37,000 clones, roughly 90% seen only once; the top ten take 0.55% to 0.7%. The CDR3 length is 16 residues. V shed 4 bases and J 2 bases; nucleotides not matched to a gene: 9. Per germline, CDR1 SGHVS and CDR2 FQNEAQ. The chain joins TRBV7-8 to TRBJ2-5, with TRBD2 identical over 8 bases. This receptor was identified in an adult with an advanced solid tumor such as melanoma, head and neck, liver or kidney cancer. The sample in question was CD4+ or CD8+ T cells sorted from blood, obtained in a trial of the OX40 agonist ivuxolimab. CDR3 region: CASSSGLVGGQETQYF. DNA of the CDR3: TGTGCCAGCAGCTCGGGACTAGTGGGGGGTCAAGAGACCCAGTACTTC.